A selection of T cell receptor beta chains follows, all from one sample in a study of blood T cell repertoires in COVID-19. Here immunoSEQ multiplex PCR was the method, and the copy in TCRdb shows in-frame clones only, minus some. The repertoire holds under 300,000 clones, 88% seen once, with approximately 3.4% in the top ten. The sequenced sample consisted of PBMCs or T cells enriched from blood (not recorded which). The receptor source for this set is a middle-aged woman who had been exposed to COVID-19. Each CDR3 is given with its conserved first and last residue. D genes are given only for firm matches.

cdr3_aa j_call d_call v_call
CASSFSTITYEQYF TRBJ2-7 . TRBV11-2
CASSLLGDQPQHF TRBJ1-5 . TRBV12-3/TRBV12-4
CASSLTANTGELFF TRBJ2-2 . TRBV11-3
CAISESGGRDTQYF TRBJ2-3 . TRBV10-3
CASSPGPDSGYGYTF TRBJ1-2 . TRBV7-2
CASADREDEKLFF TRBJ1-4 TRBD1 TRBV28
CATSSWDRWGNEQFF TRBJ2-1 TRBD1 TRBV15
CASRGYRLGYTF TRBJ1-2 . TRBV6-5
CASSILLVLGGWNYGYTF TRBJ1-2 . TRBV19
CASSPGTGFYSPLHF TRBJ1-6 . TRBV18
CASSFSLYNEQFF TRBJ2-1 . TRBV7-3
CAWSGGLGYTF TRBJ1-2 TRBD1 TRBV30
CASRRGFTDTQYF TRBJ2-3 . TRBV6-5
CAWQGPGNNSPLHF TRBJ1-6 . TRBV30